These T cell receptor beta chains were read from a single sample in a study of T cell repertoires in MIS-A myocarditis. The protocol was immunoSEQ multiplex PCR, while the TCRdb copy is restricted to in-frame clones and leaves out a portion. The sample holds roughly 14,000 clones, 74% seen once. The sequencing sample was made of left ventricle heart tissue obtained at autopsy. The receptor source for this set is a man aged 18 to 30 with fulminant myocarditis from multisystem inflammatory syndrome in adults (MIS-A) after COVID-19. Each CDR3 is given with its conserved first and last residue. Fields, in order: CDR3 protein, V gene.

CDR3aa: CASSESPNSNQPQHF
v_gene: TRBV2

CDR3aa: CASSLTWDRRGVWDGYTF
v_gene: TRBV27

CDR3aa: CASSPAGGAGYDTEAFF
v_gene: TRBV18

CDR3aa: CASSLFGTGDGANYGYTF
v_gene: TRBV6-6

CDR3aa: CASSPQGGVETQYF
v_gene: TRBV28

CDR3aa: CASSLPGDPGGETQYF
v_gene: TRBV7-2

CDR3aa: CASMGEKLFF
v_gene: TRBV6-6

CDR3aa: CASSPRQGMTYEQYF
v_gene: TRBV18

CDR3aa: CITTEYNEQFF
v_gene: TRBV29-1

CDR3aa: CASSEAGRHYGYTF
v_gene: TRBV6-1

CDR3aa: CASSYEPTGGTNEKLFF
v_gene: TRBV4-2

CDR3aa: CATADGKREFF
v_gene: TRBV24-1

CDR3aa: CASRSGRVYGYTF
v_gene: TRBV27

CDR3aa: CASSPSQVGNTIYF
v_gene: TRBV19

CDR3aa: CASSVVRFYAGQTSYEQYF
v_gene: TRBV9

CDR3aa: CASSPGLAGREQYF
v_gene: TRBV28

CDR3aa: CASTPIERGPRDTQYF
v_gene: TRBV6-6

CDR3aa: CASSLDLRDSQYF
v_gene: TRBV7-8

CDR3aa: CASSLGRRRPSGLFGTEAFF
v_gene: TRBV3-1/TRBV3-2

CDR3aa: CASSLARGPHGEQFF
v_gene: TRBV5-4

CDR3aa: CASSLLAGDPSGELFF
v_gene: TRBV7-6

CDR3aa: CASSRDRRDTEAFF
v_gene: TRBV18

CDR3aa: CASRSGLAGDNEQFF
v_gene: TRBV4-1

CDR3aa: CASSFLGSPIYNSPLHF
v_gene: TRBV27

CDR3aa: CASSQDRRSGGYTF
v_gene: TRBV4-3

CDR3aa: CASSTNRGSLGYEQYF
v_gene: TRBV19

CDR3aa: CATSRVDRRTEAFF
v_gene: TRBV15

CDR3aa: CASSPRDTYGYTF
v_gene: TRBV7-2

CDR3aa: CASSTGAGGPGFLCEQYF
v_gene: TRBV6-2/TRBV6-3

CDR3aa: CASRDSMGEGNQPQHF
v_gene: TRBV10-3

CDR3aa: CASRQGISSTDTQYF
v_gene: TRBV19

CDR3aa: CATSDSSAGGDGYNEQFF
v_gene: TRBV24-1